This TCR beta chain was profiled in a study of Graves' ophthalmopathy and Graves' hyperthyroidism (dated by TCRdb to 2017 to 2018). Broadly, across the study: Stable hyperthyroidism was defined as no progression to ophthalmopathy within 18 months of follow-up. To explore V-J signatures that separate ophthalmopathy from hyperthyroidism, a discovery set of about a hundred patients was enrolled, consisting of 40 to 45 with ophthalmopathy and 55 to 65 with stable hyperthyroidism. The study used TCR beta repertoire signatures to distinguish Graves' ophthalmopathy from Graves' hyperthyroidism and to predict progression to ophthalmopathy. In total, over 130 blood samples were TCR-sequenced: approximately 42 ophthalmopathy, under 80 hyperthyroidism and about 17 hyperthyroidism-to-ophthalmopathy patients. After sampling, hyperthyroidism patients received methimazole starting at 30 mg daily, and ophthalmopathy patients received high-dose intravenous methylprednisolone. For independent validation, a separate cohort was made up of approximately 19 hyperthyroidism patients plus 17 patients who later progressed from hyperthyroidism to ophthalmopathy. In more than five hyperthyroidism patients, the T-cell repertoires found in thyroid tissue were compared with those found in blood. What the work shows at the level of the full study, not this receptor alone: In cross-validation, the 13-signature model distinguished ophthalmopathy from stable hyperthyroidism with 85% to 90% sensitivity and 81% to 83% specificity, and in the test set the corresponding values were about 80% and 75%. In validation, the model predicted ophthalmopathy progression with less than 71% sensitivity and around 72% specificity; some twelve predicted patients were CT-confirmed with GO in a median of approximately six months. Most of the expanded thyroid clonotypes with a frequency above 0.001 were also detected in blood, and it was suggested that the thyroid immune response may be reflected by blood repertoires. Sample size was not statistically predetermined, and group allocation was not concealed from the investigators.

This clonotype was picked up a small number of times. The antigen this receptor binds is unknown. Base qualities are not at hand, and no much larger clone is one base apart. CDR1 and CDR2 (SGHRS, YFSETQ) derive from the germline V gene. Clipping removes 4 bases from V and 3 bases from J, with 14 as the unmatched junction base count. The CDR3 has 17 amino acids, counting the end cysteine and phenylalanine. The sequence is cut down to CDR3 DNA, 51 bases in frame from base 1. TCR beta CDR3 regions were amplified from RNA transcripts for repertoire sequencing. A first-round RT-PCR used HTBI primers with the Qiagen OneStep RT-PCR kit, followed by a second-round multiplex PCR, size selection and purification. Libraries were sequenced paired-end with 100 bp reads on an Illumina HiSeq2000. From the authors' description of their analysis: Reads were processed with SOAPnuke, discarding reads with adapters, uncalled bases, mean Phred below 15, or no exact constant-primer or identifier match. High-quality paired reads were merged with COPE v1.2.5. Clonotypes were defined as unique nucleotide sequences and were aligned to IMGT TRB V, D and J references using MiTCR v1.1. The analysis was limited to V-J combinations with a frequency above 0.0001, which together covered about 99% of the repertoires. A TCR clonal expansion and chaos score per V-J combination was defined as the ratio of F50 clonal expansion to chaos observed in the TCRdist matrix. Welch's t-statistics and random forest were used to reduce the features to around 13 V-J combinations, which were then used as input to a naive Bayes classifier. Thyroid-blood repertoire similarity was quantified with the Morisita-Horn index. In TCRdb, the public reads were trimmed at Q25 with fastp and aligned with MiXCR, with productive beta chains retained. All rows with the same CDR3 protein become a single entry with the most common DNA and genes. The V and J calls and clone size are TCRdb's, not the authors'. This sample has about 590,000 distinct CDR3 sequences in its table, and 39% of those were observed once. The leading ten clones occupy roughly 4.5% of the sample.

Hyperthyroidism patients were newly diagnosed, were aged 18 to 65 years, and had a disease duration under 2 months. Patients with other autoimmune diseases, uncontrolled infections, pregnancy or lactation were excluded from the study. Clinical symptoms, serum thyroxine, TRAb, thyroid ultrasound and orbital computed tomography were used for diagnosis. Total RNA was extracted with Trizol reagent and quality-checked on an Agilent 2100 Bioanalyzer. The rearranged chain carries TRBV5-1 and TRBJ2-5; 8 middle bases align to TRBD1. Material for sequencing was peripheral blood or thyroid tissue (not recorded which). This receptor was obtained from an adult man with Graves' hyperthyroidism. In nucleotides, the sequence is TGCGCCAGCAGCCCCTTGGGGCAGGGGGCTAACGAAGAGACCCAGTACTTC. Its coded protein is CASSPLGQGANEETQYF.